This TCR beta chain was recorded in a study of T cells in Graves' hyperthyroidism and ophthalmopathy. Study-level findings and limits: Most thyroid clonotypes expanded above 0.001 were also detected in blood. Ophthalmopathy, which appeared later, was predicted by the model a median roughly 6.4 months before onset.

What was amplified from RNA transcripts were TCR beta CDR3 regions. During a first-round RT-PCR of the TCR CDR3, the HTBI primer set was used. TCRdb reanalysed the multiplex PCR reads using MiXCR and keeps one entry per CDR3 protein. Among fewer than 450,000 distinct CDR3 sequences listed, about 15% were seen once. This clonotype was seen a handful of times. Its specificity is not known. CDR1 is SNHLY, CDR2 FYNNEI, per germline. There are 15 residues in the CDR3. V gave up 2 bases and J gave up 2 bases; unmatched junction bases: 3. 10 ml of fresh peripheral blood supplied the PBMCs. The sequence came from a woman in her sixties or seventies with Graves' ophthalmopathy. The rearrangement joins TRBV2 to TRBJ1-5; 7 bases match TRBD1. Material: blood. CDR3 nucleotide sequence: TGTGCCAGCAGTGAAAGGGACAGCCGCAATCAGCCCCAGCATTTT. Translated: CASSERDSRNQPQHF.